The table lists the clone carrying this TCR beta chain with a few counts. The data are from a study of T-cell reconstitution after alpha-beta-depleted transplantation in children. The V end was cut by 4 bases, the J end by 3 bases, with 19 bases between. The CDR3 totals 16 residues. Germline V CDR1 and CDR2: LGHNA, YNFKEQ. Unique molecular identifiers were incorporated when the TCRbeta library was constructed. Each CDR3 protein is one row after TCRdb ran MiXCR on the PCR reads. The sample includes approximately 520,000 distinct CDR3 sequences, about 31% seen only once; the top ten take 2% to 2.5%. The specimen comprised PBMCs from the stem cell graft donor, sampled from the stem cell graft. This sequence originates from a human donor who donated a stem cell graft to a child with aplastic anemia. This sequence joins TRBV4-2 and TRBJ2-7; D assignment may be TRBD1 or TRBD2 (5 bases each). The CDR3 spells CASSPLGNGDLYEQYF. As DNA, the CDR3 is TGTGCCAGCAGCCCCCTGGGAAATGGGGACCTCTACGAGCAGTACTTC.